These T cell receptor beta chains were read from a single sample in a study of CD8+CD57+ T cells in acquired aplastic anemia. TCRdb called the reads again in MiXCR, with one record for every CDR3 protein. The table has 250,000 to 300,000 distinct CDR3 sequences, 55% to 65% seen once. The sample taken for sequencing was sorted CD4+, CD8+, or CD8+CD57+ T cells (not recorded which) from PBMCs. Receptors originate from a human donor with severe aplastic anemia or a healthy control (not recorded which). Each CDR3 is given with its conserved first and last residue. A D gene is named only where the DNA matches it firmly. Clone size is not always given. Where it is, it says once, few, many or a class for expanded clones.

D,J,size,V,DNA,CDR3
NA,TRBJ2-3,NA,TRBV5-1,TGCGCCAGCAGCTTGAATAGGGACTCCTACACAGATACGCAGTATTTT,CASSLNRDSYTDTQYF
NA,TRBJ1-1,many,TRBV2,TGTGCCAGCAGCAGAGGACGTAACATGAACACTGAAGCTTTCTTT,CASSRGRNMNTEAFF
TRBD2,TRBJ2-5,NA,TRBV10-1,TGCGCCAGCAGTGAGTCGATAGCCGGGAGGGCCATAGGTCAAGAGACCCAGTACTTC,CASSESIAGRAIGQETQYF
TRBD1,TRBJ1-6,NA,TRBV2,TGTGCCAGCCGGACAGGGTATAATTCACCCCTCCACTTT,CASRTGYNSPLHF
NA,TRBJ2-7,NA,TRBV29-1,TGCAGCGTTGCCCAGCACAGGAACTCCTACGAGCAGTACTTC,CSVAQHRNSYEQYF
TRBD1,TRBJ1-2,NA,TRBV25-1,TGTGCCAGCAGTGAGGGACAGGGGCATGGCTACACCTTC,CASSEGQGHGYTF
NA,TRBJ1-2,many,TRBV2,TGTGCCAGCAGGAGGAACAGGTCCCCGGGGGGGGTAGAGTATGGCTACACCTTC,CASRRNRSPGGVEYGYTF
TRBD2,TRBJ2-1,NA,TRBV2,TGTGCCCTCTGGGGTAGCGGGTATTCGGATGAGCAGTTCTTC,CALWGSGYSDEQFF
NA,TRBJ1-6,many,TRBV30,TGTGCCTGGAGTGTAAGGGTGATAGGGGAGTCACCCCTCCACTTT,CAWSVRVIGESPLHF
TRBD1,TRBJ2-2,many,TRBV5-1,TGCGCCAGCAACCCTATACAGGGGCCCGGGGAGCTGTTTTTT,CASNPIQGPGELFF
TRBD2,TRBJ2-5,NA,TRBV30,TGTGCCTGGAGTGTCTCTAGCGGGGGGATCCAAGAGACCCAGTACTTC,CAWSVSSGGIQETQYF
NA,TRBJ2-7,NA,TRBV7-3,TGTGCCAGCCAGACGGGAAGTTACGAGCAGTACTTC,CASQTGSYEQYF
NA,TRBJ1-5,NA,TRBV15,TGTGCCACCAGCAGAGACCACCGGGTCGGAGGGTATGGCAATCAGCCCCAGCATTTT,CATSRDHRVGGYGNQPQHF
NA,TRBJ1-2,many,TRBV19,TGTGCCAGTAGTACAGACAGGAAGTCTGGCTACACCTTC,CASSTDRKSGYTF
TRBD2,TRBJ2-1,many,TRBV5-1,TGCGCCAGCAGCTTGGCCCTAGCGGGGGGCCAGCATTCCTACAATGAGCAGTTCTTC,CASSLALAGGQHSYNEQFF
TRBD2,TRBJ2-7,NA,TRBV7-9,TGTGCCAGCAGCCCCCTAGCGGGAGGGCCCCACGAGCAGTACTTC,CASSPLAGGPHEQYF
TRBD1,TRBJ2-7,few,TRBV7-7,TGTGCTAGCAGCGCTAGAGTGACAGGGCGGTACGAGCAGTACTTC,CASSARVTGRYEQYF
NA,TRBJ2-2,once,TRBV7-9,TGTGCCAGCAGCTCGAAGACAGGGGAGCTGTTTTTT,CASSSKTGELFF
NA,TRBJ1-4,NA,TRBV15,TGTGCCACCGGCAGAGATAACAGCCACAATGAAAAACTGTTTTTT,CATGRDNSHNEKLFF
NA,TRBJ1-3,NA,TRBV5-1,TGCGCCAGCAACCCGGACAGCTCTGGAAACACCATATATTTT,CASNPDSSGNTIYF
NA,TRBJ1-5,NA,TRBV7-9,TGTGCCAGCAGCACCAGGGGTGCGGGTCAGCCCCAGCATTTT,CASSTRGAGQPQHF
NA,TRBJ1-4,once,TRBV19,TGTGCCAGTAGCCAGTTGCGGGGGGAGCGGGAAAAACTGTTTTTT,CASSQLRGEREKLFF
TRBD1,TRBJ1-5,many,TRBV12-3/TRBV12-4,TGTGCCAGCAGTTTAACAGGGGAATCGAATCAGCCCCAGCATTTT,CASSLTGESNQPQHF
NA,TRBJ2-5,NA,TRBV19,TGTGCCAGTAGTATGGGCAGACCCGGACTCCAAGAGACCCAGTACTTC,CASSMGRPGLQETQYF
NA,TRBJ2-1,NA,TRBV25-1,TGTGCCCTGCCACGGGGGTACAATGAGCAGTTCTTC,CALPRGYNEQFF
NA,TRBJ1-3,NA,TRBV6-6,TGTGCCAGCAGTTACTCGCAAGAGGCTGGAAACACCATATATTTT,CASSYSQEAGNTIYF
NA,TRBJ1-1,NA,TRBV19,TGTGCCAGTAGTATTGCTCGACAGTTGAACACTGAAGCTTTCTTT,CASSIARQLNTEAFF
NA,TRBJ2-7,many,TRBV19,TGTGCCAGTAGTATGGCAGGGATAGGCTCCTACGAGCAGTACTTC,CASSMAGIGSYEQYF
NA,TRBJ1-6,NA,TRBV27,TGTGCCAGCAGTTTATCGGCCGCGGTTTCGCCCCTCCACTTT,CASSLSAAVSPLHF
TRBD1,TRBJ2-7,NA,TRBV15,TGTGCCACCAGCAGACGGGACAGAGACTACGAGCAGTACTTC,CATSRRDRDYEQYF
NA,TRBJ1-1,many,TRBV5-1,TGCGCCAGCAGCCCTGGGGAGGTAGGTCTGAACACTGAAGCTTTCTTT,CASSPGEVGLNTEAFF
NA,TRBJ1-5,NA,TRBV6-5,TGTGCCAGCAGTTACTCGGGGGGTGATCAGCCCCAGCATTTT,CASSYSGGDQPQHF
NA,TRBJ1-6,NA,TRBV24-1,TGTGCCACCAGTGATTGGGCCCCGGGGTCACCCCTCCACTTT,CATSDWAPGSPLHF
NA,TRBJ2-1,NA,TRBV20-1,TGCAGTGCTAAGCCCGTGGCACTGAATGAGCAGTTCTTC,CSAKPVALNEQFF
TRBD2,TRBJ2-1,few,TRBV6-4,TGTGCCAGCAGTGATGGGACTAGCGGTAATGAGCAGTTCTTC,CASSDGTSGNEQFF
NA,TRBJ2-7,many,TRBV9,TGTGCCAGCAGCAGGGGCGGGGCCTCCTACGAGCAGTACTTC,CASSRGGASYEQYF
TRBD2,TRBJ2-1,NA,TRBV7-8,TGTGCCAGCAGCCGCGGGGGTAGGTATGAGCAGTTCTTC,CASSRGGRYEQFF
TRBD1,TRBJ1-3,NA,TRBV15,TGTGCCACCAGCCCTGAGGGACAGGGAGCGGTGGGAAACACCATATATTTT,CATSPEGQGAVGNTIYF
NA,TRBJ1-1,NA,TRBV7-3,TGCGCCAGCAGCGGCGGGGGAGGAAACACTGAAGCTTTCTTT,CASSGGGGNTEAFF
NA,TRBJ2-5,NA,TRBV7-2,TGTGCCAGCAGCGCTTACGGGGGATTAGGGGAGACCCAGTACTTC,CASSAYGGLGETQYF
NA,TRBJ1-1,many,TRBV10-3,TGTGCCATCAGTCCCGCCGTAACGAACACTGAAGCTTTCTTT,CAISPAVTNTEAFF
NA,TRBJ2-7,many,TRBV6-6,TGTGCCAGCAGTTACCCGTACAGGGGGGGGAACTACGAGCAGTACTTC,CASSYPYRGGNYEQYF
TRBD1,TRBJ2-3,many,TRBV15,TGTGCCACCAGCAGGAGCCCGGGACAGGGGAACACAGATACGCAGTATTTT,CATSRSPGQGNTDTQYF
TRBD1,TRBJ2-7,NA,TRBV10-1,TGCGCCAGCAGTGAGTCGTGGACAGGGGGCTACGAGCAGTACTTC,CASSESWTGGYEQYF
TRBD2,TRBJ2-1,many,TRBV15,TGTGCCACCAGGGGGACGGGGGGGCTCTCCTACAATGAGCAGTTCTTC,CATRGTGGLSYNEQFF
TRBD2,TRBJ2-5,NA,TRBV7-3,TGTGCCAGCAGCTTAAGCGGGGGACAGACCCAGTACTTC,CASSLSGGQTQYF
NA,TRBJ2-1,NA,TRBV24-1,TGTGCCACCAGTGATTTGCCGGGGGCCAATGAGCAGTTCTTC,CATSDLPGANEQFF
TRBD1,TRBJ1-6,NA,TRBV7-9,TGTGCCAGCAGTCACTTAGAAATCCGGGACAGCAATTCACCCCTCCACTTT,CASSHLEIRDSNSPLHF
NA,TRBJ1-5,NA,TRBV7-2,TGTGCCAGCAGCCCAAGAGTCAATCAGCCCCAGCATTTT,CASSPRVNQPQHF
NA,TRBJ2-4,many,TRBV30,TGTGCCTGGAGTGCCTTTACCAGGGACAAAAACATTCAGTACTTC,CAWSAFTRDKNIQYF
NA,TRBJ2-2,NA,TRBV2,TGTGCCAGCAGTGAAGCTGAGGCGAACACCGGGGAGCTGTTTTTT,CASSEAEANTGELFF
NA,TRBJ1-1,once,TRBV19,TGTGCCAGTAGTAAGTGGCAGGGCGAGAACACTGAAGCTTTCTTT,CASSKWQGENTEAFF
NA,TRBJ1-1,NA,TRBV4-2,TGTGCCAGCAGTCAAGTTGGAGGGGCTGAAGCTTTCTTT,CASSQVGGAEAFF
NA,TRBJ2-5,few,TRBV20-1,TGCAGTGCTAGGTATATGCCTGAGACCCAGTACTTC,CSARYMPETQYF
TRBD1,TRBJ1-6,NA,TRBV7-3,TGTGCCAGCAGCGGGACAGGGGGCGGTTCACCCCTCCACTTT,CASSGTGGGSPLHF
NA,TRBJ2-5,NA,TRBV29-1,TGCAGCGTTGAGGTAATAGTGGGAGAGACCCAGTACTTC,CSVEVIVGETQYF
NA,TRBJ1-1,NA,TRBV10-2,TGCGCCAGCATCGGAACAGACACTGAAGCTTTCTTT,CASIGTDTEAFF
NA,TRBJ2-1,few,TRBV5-1,TGCGCCAGCAGCTTGGACGGTGATTCCGGGGGTTCCTACAATGAGCAGTTCTTC,CASSLDGDSGGSYNEQFF
TRBD1,TRBJ1-6,NA,TRBV7-3,TGCGCCAGCAGCTCAGCACCGGGACAGGGAATCACACCCCTCCACTTT,CASSSAPGQGITPLHF